The 18 T cell receptor beta chains below were found in one sample sequenced in a study of blood T cell repertoires in COVID-19. Sequenced by immunoSEQ multiplex PCR; TCRdb stores in-frame clones only, minus some. This table has under 60,000 clones, roughly 90% appearing once. Sequencing was done on a sample of peripheral blood. The receptors come from a man between 50 and 59 years old with acute or convalescent COVID-19.

The chain uses TRBV5-1 and TRBJ2-1; no reliable D call. The CDR3 consists of 15 residues. Germline lookup yields CDR1 SGHRS and CDR2 YFSETQ. Trimming pared 5 bases from V and 0 bases from J, leaving 12 bases between. The CDR3 loop is CASRSDGSSYNEQFF. CDR3 in DNA: TGCGCCAGCAGAAGTGATGGCAGCTCCTACAATGAGCAGTTCTTC.

The table lists this clone with a few counts. The gene calls are TRBV4-2 and TRBJ2-1, with D unclear. The CDR3 has 14 residues. Germline V gene lookup returns CDR1 LGHNA and CDR2 YNFKEQ. V lost 0 bases and J lost 7, with 10 bases in between. The CDR3 nucleotides read TGTGCCAGCAGCCAAGAGGGTTCGGAGAATGAGCAGTTCTTC. This codes for CASSQEGSENEQFF.

The chain recombines TRBV5-1 with TRBJ2-7; 8 bases agree with TRBD2. The CDR3 length is 14 residues. Germline V gives CDR1 SGHRS, CDR2 YFSETQ. J lost 0 bases, V lost 2 bases, and 1 base had no gene match. The CDR3, as DNA: TGCGCCAGCAGCTTTACTAGCGGCTCCTACGAGCAGTACTTC. The encoded protein is CASSFTSGSYEQYF.

The chain recombines TRBV27 with TRBJ2-3, with 7 positions matching TRBD1. From germline, CDR1 is MNHEY and CDR2 SMNVEV (reference sequence). Trimming removed 3 bases from V and 2 bases from J; junction bases left unmatched: 2. This CDR3 contains 14 residues. CDR3 DNA sequence: TGTGCCAGCAGTTTCAGGGGGACCACAGATACGCAGTATTTT. This encodes CASSFRGTTDTQYF.

The chain couples TRBV30 to TRBJ2-4, with 8 nucleotides matching TRBD1. The CDR3 is 14 amino acids. The V gene's germline CDR1 is GTSNPN and CDR2 SVGIG (reference sequence). V trimming: 3 bases; J trimming: 6 bases; junction bases outside the gene matches: 7. The DNA for the CDR3 is TGTGCCTGGAGGCCCACAGGGGGAGGAAACATTCAGTACTTC. This translates into CAWRPTGGGNIQYF.

Comment on this clone: Other DNA sequences from this sample encode an identical CDR3 as well. The rearrangement uses TRBV20-1 and TRBJ1-1, with D unclear. The CDR3 sequence is 11 residues long. V was pared by 3 bases and J by 3 bases, with 5 bases between. Germline CDR1 reads DFQATT; CDR2 reads SNEGSKA (reference sequence). In DNA, the CDR3 is TGCAGTGCTAGGCGAGACACTGAAGCTTTCTTT. Translating it yields CSARRDTEAFF.

CDR3: CASRSTGSGTEAFF. The CDR3 DNA is TGTGCCAGTAGATCCACAGGGAGTGGCACTGAAGCTTTCTTT. The chain joins TRBV19 to TRBJ1-1; a possible D gene is TRBD1 (6 bases). The CDR3 extends over 14 amino acids. From germline, CDR1 is LNHDA and CDR2 SQIVND (reference sequence). Trimming removed 6 bases at V and 4 bases at J, with 15 bases between.

This clone has only one observation. The genes are TRBV19 and TRBJ1-2; 10 positions match TRBD1. The germline CDR1 and CDR2 sequences are LNHDA and SQIVND (reference sequence). The CDR3 has 16 amino acids. The V and J ends lost 6 bases and 5 bases, in that order; junction bases with no gene match: 12. The CDR3 DNA is TGTGCCAGTAGCCCGACAGGGGGCGGGAATTTTTATGGCTACACCTTC. Its translation: CASSPTGGGNFYGYTF.

This sequence joins TRBV6-5 and TRBJ2-7, with 9 nucleotides matching TRBD2. CDR3 length: 16 amino acids. Germline values: CDR1 MNHEY, CDR2 SVGAGI. V lost 4 bases to trimming and J lost 3 bases; unmatched junction nucleotides: 10. The CDR3 reads CASSSPRAGGIYEQYF. The DNA of the CDR3 is TGTGCCAGCAGTTCCCCGCGGGCGGGAGGGATCTACGAGCAGTACTTC.

The rearrangement links TRBV6-5 to TRBJ1-2, with 8 nucleotides matching TRBD1. This CDR3 comprises 12 residues. V was clipped by 10 bases and J by 3 bases; unmatched bases: 4. Germline assignment: CDR1 MNHEY and CDR2 SVGAGI. The CDR3 coding sequence is TGTGCCACCCAGGGGGCCGACTATGGCTACACCTTC. This codes for CATQGADYGYTF.

This chain uses TRBV13 with TRBJ2-3, with 10 bases lining up with TRBD2. With 0 bases clipped from V and 2 bases from J, the junction kept 5 bases outside the gene matches. In germline, CDR1 is PRHDT, CDR2 FYEKMQ (reference sequence). This CDR3 region has 17 residues. CDR3 in amino acids: CASSLGLAGVATDTQYF. CDR3 DNA sequence: TGTGCCAGCAGCTTAGGGCTAGCGGGAGTAGCCACAGATACGCAGTATTTT. Filled out from reference TRBV13 and TRBJ2-3, the complete variable domain reads AAGVIQSPRHLIKEKRETATLKCYPIPRHDTVYWYQQGPGQDPQFLISFYEKMQSDKGSIPDRFSAQQFSDYHSELNMSSLELGDSALYFCASSLGLAGVATDTQYFGPGTRLTVL.

The chain employs TRBV4-1 and TRBJ2-6; TRBD1 matches 8 bases. Germline-derived CDR1 and CDR2 are MGHRA and YSYEKL. The CDR3 is 19 amino acids. Germline trimming cut 4 bases from V and 3 bases from J; bases unmatched to any gene: 14. The CDR3 loop reads CASSLIPPGQGNGANVLTF. The CDR3, as DNA: TGCGCCAGCAGCCTTATCCCCCCCGGACAGGGAAATGGGGCCAACGTCCTGACTTTC.

The CDR3 protein is CASSFGTPASSYNSPLHF. The CDR3 nucleotides read TGTGCCAGCAGTTTCGGGACACCCGCCAGCTCCTATAATTCACCCCTCCACTTT. The rearrangement joins TRBV27 to TRBJ1-6, with a possible D match to TRBD1 (6 bases). CDR1 and CDR2 from the germline V gene are MNHEY and SMNVEV (reference sequence). Trimming pared 3 bases from V and 0 bases from J, leaving 15 bases between. The length of the CDR3 is 18 residues.

V usage is TRBV5-1 and J usage is TRBJ2-1, with D possibly matching TRBD1 (6 bases). Per germline, CDR1 SGHRS and CDR2 YFSETQ. V was trimmed by 4 bases and J by 8 bases, leaving 16 bases between them. The CDR3 runs to 14 residues. CDR3 DNA: TGCGCCAGCAGCCCGAGTTGGGGGCAGGATGAGCAGTTCTTC. Protein product: CASSPSWGQDEQFF.

V gene TRBV25-1 combines with J gene TRBJ2-3, with D possibly being TRBD2 (6 bases). Germline-derived CDR1 and CDR2 are MGHDK and SYGVNS. The CDR3 spans 15 residues. V lost 3 bases and J 1 base, leaving 11 bases between the germline ends. The CDR3 DNA is TGTGCCAGCAGTGACCCCGGGACTGGCACAGATACGCAGTATTTT. It yields the protein CASSDPGTGTDTQYF.

The rearrangement joins TRBV7-8 to TRBJ1-1; perhaps TRBD1 as D (5 bases). The germline V gene encodes CDR1 SGHVS and CDR2 FQNEAQ. V gave up 2 bases and J gave up 7 bases, with 8 bases separating them. This CDR3 has 12 residues. The CDR3: CASSLKGDEAFF. In nucleotides, the CDR3 is TGTGCCAGCAGCTTAAAAGGGGATGAAGCTTTCTTT.

The chain links TRBV6-4 to TRBJ2-3, with 13 nucleotides matching TRBD2. CDR1 and CDR2 from the germline V gene are MRHNA and SNTAGT. The CDR3 has 16 amino acids. Trimming at V came to 4 bases and at J to 4 bases, leaving 5 bases not matched to a gene. Here the CDR3 reads CASSVQLAGGPDTQYF. CDR3 nucleotide sequence: TGTGCCAGCAGTGTACAACTAGCGGGAGGGCCAGATACGCAGTATTTT.

V and J are TRBV19 and TRBJ1-1; TRBD1 matches 9 bases. The CDR3 has 16 residues. Germline CDR1 is LNHDA and CDR2 is SQIVND (reference sequence). The V segment lost 4 bases and the J segment 0 bases; nucleotides outside the gene matches: 6. The chain's CDR3 is CASSTYRGLVNTEAFF. CDR3 DNA: TGTGCCAGTAGTACGTACAGGGGGCTCGTGAACACTGAAGCTTTCTTT.